A selection of T cell receptor beta chains follows, all from one sample in a study of graft-versus-host responses after intestinal transplantation. Measured with immunoSEQ multiplex PCR; TCRdb has only the in-frame clones, and not every one. The sample consists of approximately 14,000 clones, almost 30% of them appearing once. The sample here was alloreactive CD4+ T cells from a mixed lymphocyte reaction culture, taken before intestinal transplant. The source of these receptors is a human patient who received an intestinal transplant. Both conserved end residues are trimmed from each CDR3.

V gene: TRBV2; J gene: TRBJ2-6; CDR3 protein: ASRTRGGANVLT
V gene: TRBV10-3; J gene: TRBJ1-5; CDR3 protein: AISDAGQGGISNQPQH
V gene: TRBV18; J gene: TRBJ1-4; CDR3 protein: ASSPDRVANEKLF
V gene: TRBV15; J gene: TRBJ2-1; CDR3 protein: ATSRDARTGEQF
V gene: TRBV2; J gene: TRBJ1-5; CDR3 protein: ASGGRGRQPQH
V gene: TRBV5-8; J gene: TRBJ2-3; CDR3 protein: ASSLGVLATDTQY
V gene: TRBV9; J gene: TRBJ2-2; CDR3 protein: ASSVALRTVVTGELF
V gene: TRBV2; J gene: TRBJ1-2; CDR3 protein: ASIPDGGTYGYT
V gene: TRBV18; J gene: TRBJ1-1; CDR3 protein: ASSPFEPYDTEAF
V gene: TRBV18; J gene: TRBJ2-5; CDR3 protein: ASSPGPQETQY
V gene: TRBV4-3; J gene: TRBJ1-1; CDR3 protein: ASSHRGKNTEAF
V gene: TRBV9; J gene: TRBJ2-1; CDR3 protein: ASSVAWTSTEQF
V gene: TRBV5-4; J gene: TRBJ2-5; CDR3 protein: ASSRRDTFQETQY
V gene: TRBV7-2; J gene: TRBJ2-6; CDR3 protein: ASSFGGLHSGANVLT
V gene: TRBV7-6; J gene: TRBJ2-1; CDR3 protein: ASSTDGSSYNEQF
V gene: TRBV21-1; J gene: TRBJ1-5; CDR3 protein: SQRGWVLEPQH
V gene: TRBV6-1; J gene: TRBJ1-5; CDR3 protein: ASSPGPYQPQH
V gene: TRBV28; J gene: TRBJ1-1; CDR3 protein: ASRLTLTPATEAF
V gene: TRBV7-2; J gene: TRBJ1-1; CDR3 protein: ASSLAGGGWNTEAF
V gene: TRBV7-7; J gene: TRBJ1-1; CDR3 protein: ASSTPGEAF
V gene: TRBV19; J gene: TRBJ2-1; CDR3 protein: ASSSTRLGNEQF
V gene: TRBV11-3; J gene: TRBJ2-1; CDR3 protein: ASSPMIPGLAAYNEQF
V gene: TRBV4-1; J gene: TRBJ2-1; CDR3 protein: ASSQVGSVYNEQF
V gene: TRBV18; J gene: TRBJ1-1; CDR3 protein: ASSPGGRAF
V gene: TRBV6-5; J gene: TRBJ1-1; CDR3 protein: ASSYSRRGTEAF
V gene: TRBV4-2; J gene: TRBJ1-3; CDR3 protein: ASSQETDLSGNTIY
V gene: TRBV15; J gene: TRBJ1-1; CDR3 protein: ATSFRTANTEAF
V gene: TRBV11-2; J gene: TRBJ2-5; CDR3 protein: ASRYTSGSQETQY
V gene: TRBV5-1; J gene: TRBJ2-5; CDR3 protein: ASSLARQGGRQETQY
V gene: TRBV7-2; J gene: TRBJ2-3; CDR3 protein: ASSFQDSTDTQY
V gene: TRBV10-2; J gene: TRBJ1-5; CDR3 protein: ASDSQGRSSNQPQH
V gene: TRBV12-1; J gene: TRBJ2-3; CDR3 protein: ASSPPVPGTGNGVTDTQY
V gene: TRBV10-1; J gene: TRBJ1-2; CDR3 protein: ASSVGNGYT
V gene: TRBV6-1; J gene: TRBJ1-5; CDR3 protein: ASSTRGPQH
V gene: TRBV7-3; J gene: TRBJ2-1; CDR3 protein: ASSYRQGSYNEQF
V gene: TRBV19; J gene: TRBJ2-4; CDR3 protein: ASLDRAKNIQY
V gene: TRBV9; J gene: TRBJ2-7; CDR3 protein: ASSAQVSQATGQY
V gene: TRBV29-1; J gene: TRBJ2-3; CDR3 protein: SVADGLLIADTQY
V gene: TRBV30; J gene: TRBJ1-4; CDR3 protein: AWSQSEEKLF
V gene: TRBV7-2; J gene: TRBJ2-7; CDR3 protein: ASSLIQGYEQY
V gene: TRBV7-6; J gene: TRBJ2-7; CDR3 protein: ASSTALQLTTSYEQY
V gene: TRBV30; J gene: TRBJ2-7; CDR3 protein: APPGGKREGLVYEQY
V gene: TRBV28; J gene: TRBJ1-4; CDR3 protein: ASHRGSDGRKLF
V gene: TRBV5-4; J gene: TRBJ2-2; CDR3 protein: ASSLYSWGRTGELF
V gene: TRBV7-4; J gene: TRBJ1-2; CDR3 protein: ASSIIYPARKTYGYT
V gene: TRBV10-3; J gene: TRBJ2-1; CDR3 protein: AISEGQGVKF
V gene: TRBV4-1; J gene: TRBJ2-1; CDR3 protein: ASSHGGKGNEQF
V gene: TRBV11-1; J gene: TRBJ1-4; CDR3 protein: ASSRGTATNEKLF
V gene: TRBV4-2; J gene: TRBJ1-3; CDR3 protein: ASSRTVDEAGTIY
V gene: TRBV7-6; J gene: TRBJ2-3; CDR3 protein: ASSLREDTQY